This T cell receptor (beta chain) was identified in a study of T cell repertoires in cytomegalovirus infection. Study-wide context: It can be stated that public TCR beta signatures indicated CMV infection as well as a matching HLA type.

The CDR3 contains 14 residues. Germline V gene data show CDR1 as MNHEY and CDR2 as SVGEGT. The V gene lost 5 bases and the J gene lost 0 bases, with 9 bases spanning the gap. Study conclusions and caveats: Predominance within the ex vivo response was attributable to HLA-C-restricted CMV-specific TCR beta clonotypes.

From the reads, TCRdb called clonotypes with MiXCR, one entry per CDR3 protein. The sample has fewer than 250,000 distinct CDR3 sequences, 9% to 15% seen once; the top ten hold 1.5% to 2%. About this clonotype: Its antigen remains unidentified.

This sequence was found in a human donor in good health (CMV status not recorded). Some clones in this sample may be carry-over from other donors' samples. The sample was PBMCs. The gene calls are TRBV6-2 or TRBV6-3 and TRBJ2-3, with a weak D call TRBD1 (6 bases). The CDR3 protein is CASSGDTSTDTQYF. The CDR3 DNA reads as TGTGCCAGCAGTGGGGACACGAGCACAGATACGCAGTATTTT.